Shown below are 2 T cell receptor beta chains from a single sample sequenced in a study of blood T cell repertoires in COVID-19. The method was immunoSEQ multiplex PCR; TCRdb's version includes in-frame clones alone and lacks a portion of them. The sample shows 250,000 to 400,000 clones, about 90% of them seen only once. Sequenced sample: peripheral blood. These receptors came from a woman aged 25-40 years with COVID-19, enrolled during active disease.

This clone has a single count. This rearrangement joins TRBV19 to TRBJ1-2, with TRBD1 matching over 8 bases. J was trimmed by 2 bases and V by 4 bases; bases with no gene match: 3. From germline, CDR1 is LNHDA and CDR2 SQIVND (reference sequence). The CDR3 is made up of 14 amino acids. In DNA form, the CDR3 reads TGTGCCAGTAGTACTCGACAGGGGAACTATGGCTACACCTTC. Its translation: CASSTRQGNYGYTF.

This rearrangement joins TRBV2 to TRBJ1-2, with 7 bases lining up with TRBD1. After removal of 7 bases from V and 8 bases from J, the junction contained 19 bases not matched to a gene. This CDR3 spans 16 amino acids. Germline CDR1 is SNHLY and CDR2 is FYNNEI. CDR3 amino acids: CASTSNTGTGVSGYTF. The CDR3 coding sequence is TGTGCCAGCACCTCAAACACCGGTACAGGGGTGAGCGGCTACACCTTC.